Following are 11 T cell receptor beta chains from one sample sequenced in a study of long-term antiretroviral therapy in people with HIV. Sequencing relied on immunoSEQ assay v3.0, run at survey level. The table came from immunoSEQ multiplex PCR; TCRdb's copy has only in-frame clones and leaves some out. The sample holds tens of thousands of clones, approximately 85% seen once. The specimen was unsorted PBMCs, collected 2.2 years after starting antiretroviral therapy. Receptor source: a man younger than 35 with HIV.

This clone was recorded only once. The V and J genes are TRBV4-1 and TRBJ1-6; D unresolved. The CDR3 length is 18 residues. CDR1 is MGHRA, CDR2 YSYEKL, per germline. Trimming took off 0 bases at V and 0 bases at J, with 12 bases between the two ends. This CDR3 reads CASSQDYRFFSYNSPLHF. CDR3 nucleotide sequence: TGCGCCAGCAGCCAAGATTATAGGTTTTTCTCCTATAATTCACCCCTCCACTTT.

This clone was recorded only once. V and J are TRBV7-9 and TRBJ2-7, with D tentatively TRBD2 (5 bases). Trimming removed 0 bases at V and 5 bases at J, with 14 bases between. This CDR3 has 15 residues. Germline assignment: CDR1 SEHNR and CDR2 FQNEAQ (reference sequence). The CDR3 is CASSLAEAGSDEQYF. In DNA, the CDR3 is TGTGCCAGCAGCTTAGCGGAGGCCGGATCTGACGAGCAGTACTTC.

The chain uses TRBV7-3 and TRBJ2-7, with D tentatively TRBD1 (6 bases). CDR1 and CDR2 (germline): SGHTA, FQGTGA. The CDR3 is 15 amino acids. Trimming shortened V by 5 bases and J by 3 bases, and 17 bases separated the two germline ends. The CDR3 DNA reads TGTGCCAGCAGCCCCTCACCAGGGGCCCACTACGAGCAGTACTTC. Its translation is CASSPSPGAHYEQYF. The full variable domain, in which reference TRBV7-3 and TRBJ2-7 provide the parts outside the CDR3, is GAGVSQTPSNKVTEKGKYVELRCDPISGHTALYWYRQSLGQGPEFLIYFQGTGAADDSGLPNDRFFAVRPEGSVSTLKIQRTERGDSAVYLCASSPSPGAHYEQYFGPGTRLTVT.

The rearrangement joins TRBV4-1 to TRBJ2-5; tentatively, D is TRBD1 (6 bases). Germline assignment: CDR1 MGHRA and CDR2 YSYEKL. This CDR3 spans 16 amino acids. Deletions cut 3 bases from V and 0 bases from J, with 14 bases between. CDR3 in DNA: TGCGCCAGCAGCCACCCGAGGACAGACTACCAAGAGACCCAGTACTTC. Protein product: CASSHPRTDYQETQYF.

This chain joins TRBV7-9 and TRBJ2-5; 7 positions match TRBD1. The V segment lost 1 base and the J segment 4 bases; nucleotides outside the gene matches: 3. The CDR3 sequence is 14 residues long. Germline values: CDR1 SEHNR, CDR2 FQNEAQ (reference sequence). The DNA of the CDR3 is TGTGCCAGCAGCTTAGAGGGGGCCCGAGAGACCCAGTACTTC. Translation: CASSLEGARETQYF. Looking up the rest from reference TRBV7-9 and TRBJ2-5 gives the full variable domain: DTGVSQNPRHKITKRGQNVTFRCDPISEHNRLYWYRQTLGQGPEFLTYFQNEAQLEKSRLLSDRFSAERPKGSFSTLEIQRTEQGDSAMYLCASSLEGARETQYFGPGTRLLVL.

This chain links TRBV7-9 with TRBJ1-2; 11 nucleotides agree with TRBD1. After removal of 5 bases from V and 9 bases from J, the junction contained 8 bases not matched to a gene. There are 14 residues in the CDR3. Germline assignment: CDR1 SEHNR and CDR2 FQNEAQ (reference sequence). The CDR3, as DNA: TGTGCCAGCAGCAAGGGACAGGGGGTCTTGAGCTACACCTTC. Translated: CASSKGQGVLSYTF.

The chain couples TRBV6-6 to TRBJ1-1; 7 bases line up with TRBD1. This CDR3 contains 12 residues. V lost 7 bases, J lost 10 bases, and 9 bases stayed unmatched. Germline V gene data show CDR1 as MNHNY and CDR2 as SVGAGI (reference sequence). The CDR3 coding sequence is TGTGCCAGCACCGGAGACAGGGTCGGAGCTTTCTTT. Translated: CASTGDRVGAFF.

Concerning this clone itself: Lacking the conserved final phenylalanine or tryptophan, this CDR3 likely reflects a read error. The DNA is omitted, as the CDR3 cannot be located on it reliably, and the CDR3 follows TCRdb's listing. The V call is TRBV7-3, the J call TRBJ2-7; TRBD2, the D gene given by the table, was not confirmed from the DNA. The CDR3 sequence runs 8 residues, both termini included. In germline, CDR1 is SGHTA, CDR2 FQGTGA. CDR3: CASSPGLP.

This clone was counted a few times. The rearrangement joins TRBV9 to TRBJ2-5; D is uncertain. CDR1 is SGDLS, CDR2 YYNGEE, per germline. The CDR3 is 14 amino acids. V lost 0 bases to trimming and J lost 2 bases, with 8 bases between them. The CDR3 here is CASSVGVAQETQYF. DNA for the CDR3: TGTGCCAGCAGCGTAGGGGTAGCACAAGAGACCCAGTACTTC.

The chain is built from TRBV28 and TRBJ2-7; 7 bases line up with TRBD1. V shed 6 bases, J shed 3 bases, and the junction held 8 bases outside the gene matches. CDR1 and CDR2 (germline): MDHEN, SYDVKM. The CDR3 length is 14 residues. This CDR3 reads CASRPMDRRYEQYF. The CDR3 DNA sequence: TGTGCCAGCAGACCAATGGACAGGCGCTACGAGCAGTACTTC.

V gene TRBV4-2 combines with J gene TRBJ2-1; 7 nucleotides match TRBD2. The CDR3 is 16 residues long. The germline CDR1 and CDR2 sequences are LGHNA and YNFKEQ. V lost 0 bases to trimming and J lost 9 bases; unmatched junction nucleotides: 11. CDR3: CASSQDIREVTGEQFF. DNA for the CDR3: TGTGCCAGCAGCCAAGATATCCGGGAGGTGACTGGTGAGCAGTTCTTC.